These 3 T cell receptor beta chains came from one sample sequenced in a study of monozygotic twins with inflammatory bowel disease. Reanalyzing the 5' RACE reads, TCRdb keeps one entry per CDR3 protein, without DNA. The listing records about 93,000 distinct CDR3 sequences. Sequenced: blood. These receptors all stem from a human donor with ulcerative colitis or Crohn's disease, or a healthy co-twin of an affected twin (not recorded which).

J is TRBJ2-7 and V is TRBV5-4; TCRdb picks TRBD2, but there is no DNA to check that call. In germline, CDR1 is SGHNT, CDR2 YYREEE (reference sequence). The CDR3 contains 15 residues. The CDR3 is CASSLKLAGGYEQYF.

V usage is TRBV2 and J usage is TRBJ2-1. Germline V gene data show CDR1 as SNHLY and CDR2 as FYNNEI. The CDR3 consists of 14 residues. The CDR3 loop reads CASREVTVLNEQFF.

The genes are TRBV5-4 and TRBJ2-5. The CDR3 is 13 residues long. CDR1 SGHNT and CDR2 YYREEE come from the germline V gene (reference sequence). The chain's CDR3 is CASSTGDQETQYF.